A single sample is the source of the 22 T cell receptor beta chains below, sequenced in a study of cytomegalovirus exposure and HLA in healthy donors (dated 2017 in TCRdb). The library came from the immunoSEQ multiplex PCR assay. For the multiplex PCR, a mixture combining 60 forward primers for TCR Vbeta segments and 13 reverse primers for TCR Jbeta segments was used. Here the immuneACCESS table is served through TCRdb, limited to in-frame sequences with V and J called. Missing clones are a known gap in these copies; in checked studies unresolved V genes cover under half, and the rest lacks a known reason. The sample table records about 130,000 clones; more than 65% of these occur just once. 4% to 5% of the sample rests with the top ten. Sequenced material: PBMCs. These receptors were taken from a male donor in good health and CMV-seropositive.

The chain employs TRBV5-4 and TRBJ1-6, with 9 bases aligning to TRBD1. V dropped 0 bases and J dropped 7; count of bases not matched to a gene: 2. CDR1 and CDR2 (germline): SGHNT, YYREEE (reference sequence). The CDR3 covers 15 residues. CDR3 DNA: TGTGCCAGCAGCTTGGACAGGGGGCGCAATTCACCCCTCCACTTT. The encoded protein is CASSLDRGRNSPLHF.

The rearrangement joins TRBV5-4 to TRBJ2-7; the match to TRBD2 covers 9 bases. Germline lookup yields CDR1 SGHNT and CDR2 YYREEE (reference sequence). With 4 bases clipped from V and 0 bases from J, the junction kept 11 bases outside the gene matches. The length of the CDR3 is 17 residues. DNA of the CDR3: TGTGCCAGCAGCAGAGCGGGAGGCTCCCCTTTCTCCTACGAGCAGTACTTC. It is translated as CASSRAGGSPFSYEQYF.

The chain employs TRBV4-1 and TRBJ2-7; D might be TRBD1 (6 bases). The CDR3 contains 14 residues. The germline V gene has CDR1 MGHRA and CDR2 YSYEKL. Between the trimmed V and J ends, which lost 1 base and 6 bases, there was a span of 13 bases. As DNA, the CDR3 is TGCGCCAGCAGCCAAGGGATCGGACAGCTCGAGCAGTACTTC. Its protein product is CASSQGIGQLEQYF.

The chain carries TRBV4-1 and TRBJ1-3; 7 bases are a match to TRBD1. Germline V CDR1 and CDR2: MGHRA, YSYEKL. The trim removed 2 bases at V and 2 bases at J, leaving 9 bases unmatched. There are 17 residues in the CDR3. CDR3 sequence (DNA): TGCGCCAGCAGCCAAACCCCTAAGACAGGGACTGGAAACACCATATATTTT. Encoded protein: CASSQTPKTGTGNTIYF.

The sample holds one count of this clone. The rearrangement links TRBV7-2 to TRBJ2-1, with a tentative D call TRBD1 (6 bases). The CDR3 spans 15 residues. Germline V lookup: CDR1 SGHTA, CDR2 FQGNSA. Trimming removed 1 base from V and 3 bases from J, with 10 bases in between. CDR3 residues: CASSLGQVSYNEQFF. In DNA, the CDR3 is TGTGCCAGCAGCTTAGGACAGGTGAGCTACAATGAGCAGTTCTTC.

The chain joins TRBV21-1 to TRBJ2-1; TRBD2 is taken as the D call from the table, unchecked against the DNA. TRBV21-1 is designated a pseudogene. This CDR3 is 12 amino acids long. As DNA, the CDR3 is TGTGCCAAGTTCAGAGGGTCGAATGAGCAGTTCTTC. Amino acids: CAKFRGSNEQFF.

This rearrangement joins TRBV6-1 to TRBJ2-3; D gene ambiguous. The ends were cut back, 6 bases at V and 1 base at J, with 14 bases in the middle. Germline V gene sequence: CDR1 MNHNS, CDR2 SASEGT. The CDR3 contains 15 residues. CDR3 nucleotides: TGTGCCAGCAGCGTCCTAAGCGTAGGCACAGATACGCAGTATTTT. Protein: CASSVLSVGTDTQYF.

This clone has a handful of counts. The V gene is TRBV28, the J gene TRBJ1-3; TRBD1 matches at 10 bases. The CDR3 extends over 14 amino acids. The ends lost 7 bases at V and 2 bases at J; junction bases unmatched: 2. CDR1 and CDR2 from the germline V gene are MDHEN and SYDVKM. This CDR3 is CASIDRGPGNTIYF. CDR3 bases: TGTGCCAGCATTGACAGGGGGCCTGGAAACACCATATATTTT.

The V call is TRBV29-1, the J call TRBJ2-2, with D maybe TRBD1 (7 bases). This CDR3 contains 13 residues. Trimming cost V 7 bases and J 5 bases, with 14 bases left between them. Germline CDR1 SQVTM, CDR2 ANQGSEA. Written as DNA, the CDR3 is TGCAGCGGTCGGCCAGGGGGGACCGGGGAGCTGTTTTTT. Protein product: CSGRPGGTGELFF.

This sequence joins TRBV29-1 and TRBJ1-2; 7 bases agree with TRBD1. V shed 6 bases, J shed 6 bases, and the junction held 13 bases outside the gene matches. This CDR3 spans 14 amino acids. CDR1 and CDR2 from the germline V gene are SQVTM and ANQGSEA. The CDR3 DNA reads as TGCAGCGTCGTATCCCGACAGGGCCCGGATGGCTACACCTTC. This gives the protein CSVVSRQGPDGYTF.

In DNA, the CDR3 is TGTGCCAGCAGTTACCAGCGACAGGGGGCGGACACTGAAGCTTTCTTT. It codes for CASSYQRQGADTEAFF. The J gene is TRBJ1-1, the V gene TRBV6-5; TRBD1 matches 10 bases. The germline V gene has CDR1 MNHEY and CDR2 SVGAGI. V trimming: 2 bases; J trimming: 3 bases; junction bases outside the gene matches: 6. The CDR3 runs 16 residues.

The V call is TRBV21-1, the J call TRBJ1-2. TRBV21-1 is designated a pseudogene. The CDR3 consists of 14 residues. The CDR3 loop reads CASSNGYSSAGYTF. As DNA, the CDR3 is TGTGCCAGCAGCAATGGGTATTCAAGCGCTGGCTACACCTTC.

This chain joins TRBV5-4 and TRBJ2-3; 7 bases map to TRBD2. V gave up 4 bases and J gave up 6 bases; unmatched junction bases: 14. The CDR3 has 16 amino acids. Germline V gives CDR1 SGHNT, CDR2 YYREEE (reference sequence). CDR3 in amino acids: CASSPTAGLVSDTQYF. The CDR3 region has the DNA TGTGCCAGCAGCCCGACAGCGGGGTTGGTATCGGATACGCAGTATTTT. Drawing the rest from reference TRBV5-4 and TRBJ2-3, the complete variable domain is ETGVTQSPTHLIKTRGQQVTLRCSSQSGHNTVSWYQQALGQGPQFIFQYYREEENGRGNFPPRFSGLQFPNYSSELNVNALELDDSALYLCASSPTAGLVSDTQYFGPGTRLTVL.

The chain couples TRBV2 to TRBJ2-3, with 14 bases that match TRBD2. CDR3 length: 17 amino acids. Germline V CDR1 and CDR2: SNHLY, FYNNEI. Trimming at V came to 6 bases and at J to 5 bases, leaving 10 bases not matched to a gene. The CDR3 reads CASRLLGTSGGQDTQYF. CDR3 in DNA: TGTGCCAGCAGACTGTTGGGGACTAGCGGGGGCCAAGATACGCAGTATTTT.

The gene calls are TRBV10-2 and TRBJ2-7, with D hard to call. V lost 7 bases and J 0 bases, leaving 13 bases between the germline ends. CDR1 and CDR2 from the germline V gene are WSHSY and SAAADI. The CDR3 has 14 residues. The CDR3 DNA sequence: TGCGCCAGCACCGAGGATGCAAGCTCCTACGAGCAGTACTTC. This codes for CASTEDASSYEQYF.

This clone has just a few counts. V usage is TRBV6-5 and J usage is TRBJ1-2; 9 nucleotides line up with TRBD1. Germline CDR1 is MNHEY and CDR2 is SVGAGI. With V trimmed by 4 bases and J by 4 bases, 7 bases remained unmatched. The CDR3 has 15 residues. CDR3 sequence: CASSSPGTGPYGYTF. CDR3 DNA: TGTGCCAGCAGTTCACCAGGGACAGGGCCCTATGGCTACACCTTC.

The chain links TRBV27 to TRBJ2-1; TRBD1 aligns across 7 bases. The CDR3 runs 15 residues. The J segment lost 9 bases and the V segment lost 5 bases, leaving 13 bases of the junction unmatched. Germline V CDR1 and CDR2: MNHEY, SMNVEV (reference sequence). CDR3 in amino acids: CASSLWGQSRAEQFF. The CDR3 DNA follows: TGTGCCAGCAGTCTATGGGGACAGTCTCGCGCTGAGCAGTTCTTC.

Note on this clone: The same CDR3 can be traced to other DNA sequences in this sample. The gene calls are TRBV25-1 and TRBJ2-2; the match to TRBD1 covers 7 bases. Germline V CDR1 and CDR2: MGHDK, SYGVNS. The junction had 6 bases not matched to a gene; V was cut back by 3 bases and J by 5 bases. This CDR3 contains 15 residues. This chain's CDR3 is CASSDWDSNTGELFF. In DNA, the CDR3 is TGTGCCAGCAGTGACTGGGACAGCAATACCGGGGAGCTGTTTTTT.

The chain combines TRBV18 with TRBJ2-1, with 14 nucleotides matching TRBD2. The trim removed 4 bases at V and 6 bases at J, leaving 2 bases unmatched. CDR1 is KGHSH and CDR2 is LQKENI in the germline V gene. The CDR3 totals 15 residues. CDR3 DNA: TGTGCCAGCTCACTGGGACTAGCGGGAGTCAATGAGCAGTTCTTC. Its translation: CASSLGLAGVNEQFF.

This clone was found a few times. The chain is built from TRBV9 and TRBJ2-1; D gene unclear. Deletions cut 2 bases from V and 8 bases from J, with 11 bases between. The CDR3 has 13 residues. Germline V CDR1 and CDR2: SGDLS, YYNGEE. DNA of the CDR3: TGTGCCAGCAGCGTGGGCCCGCCGGATGAGCAGTTCTTC. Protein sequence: CASSVGPPDEQFF.

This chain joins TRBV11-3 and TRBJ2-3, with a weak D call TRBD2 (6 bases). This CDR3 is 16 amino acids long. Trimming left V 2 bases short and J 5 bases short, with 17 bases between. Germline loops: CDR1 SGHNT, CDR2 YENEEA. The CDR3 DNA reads TGTGCCAGCAGCTTACAAGGGTTTGGAGGGGAAGATACGCAGTATTTT. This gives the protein CASSLQGFGGEDTQYF.

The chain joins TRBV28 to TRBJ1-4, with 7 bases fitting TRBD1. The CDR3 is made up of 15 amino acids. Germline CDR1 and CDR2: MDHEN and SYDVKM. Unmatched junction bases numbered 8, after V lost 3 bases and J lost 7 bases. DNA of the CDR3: TGTGCCAGCAGTTTTACAGGGGATCTGGTTGAAAAACTGTTTTTT. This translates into CASSFTGDLVEKLFF.